These 25 T cell receptor beta chains share one sample of origin, sequenced in a study of cytomegalovirus exposure and HLA in healthy donors listed by TCRdb under 2017. The receptor library was made with the immunoSEQ multiplex PCR assay. In TCRdb, the immuneACCESS table is reduced to in-frame sequences with V and J assigned. These tables do not hold every clone; where another copy was compared, an unresolved V gene accounts for under half, and the others remain unexplained. The sample table holds about 130,000 clones, of which 70% to 85% were seen once. Roughly 27% of the sample comes from the top ten. What was sequenced was PBMCs. Receptors were obtained from a man in his thirties or forties in good health and CMV-seropositive.

This chain links TRBV7-2 with TRBJ2-7; 8 nucleotides agree with TRBD1. Germline loops: CDR1 SGHTA, CDR2 FQGNSA. The length of the CDR3 is 17 residues. V was clipped by 4 bases and J by 2 bases; unmatched bases: 13. The DNA of the CDR3 is TGTGCCAGCAGCTCGACAGGGGTGTCCCCCCAGGCCTACGAGCAGTACTTC. This encodes CASSSTGVSPQAYEQYF.

V usage is TRBV5-5 and J usage is TRBJ2-5; 9 bases line up with TRBD2. This CDR3 is 14 amino acids long. The V gene end was trimmed by 4 bases and the J gene end by 7 bases; junction bases not matched to a gene: 8. Germline V gene lookup returns CDR1 SGHKS and CDR2 YYEKEE (reference sequence). CDR3 coding DNA: TGTGCCAGCAGCCTCGGGACTAGCATAGGGACCCAGTACTTC. This codes for CASSLGTSIGTQYF.

This clone showed up just a few times. The rearrangement uses TRBV7-2 and TRBJ1-2, with D possibly being TRBD1 (6 bases). V was cut by 5 bases and J by 4 bases, with 17 bases left in between. CDR3 length: 15 residues. Germline CDR1 reads SGHTA; CDR2 reads FQGNSA. The CDR3 loop is CASSGRTAGGYGYTF. Written as DNA, the CDR3 is TGTGCCAGCAGCGGTCGGACAGCAGGTGGCTATGGCTACACCTTC.

The J gene is TRBJ2-5, the V gene TRBV7-9; 10 nucleotides line up with TRBD2. The germline gives CDR1 SEHNR, CDR2 FQNEAQ (reference sequence). With V trimmed by 2 bases and J by 3 bases, 3 bases remained unmatched. The CDR3 loop spans 15 amino acids. CDR3 residues: CASSLTSGAKETQYF. In nucleotides, the CDR3 is TGTGCCAGCAGCTTAACTAGCGGGGCCAAAGAGACCCAGTACTTC.

The gene calls are TRBV2 and TRBJ1-5; perhaps TRBD1 as D (5 bases). Germline values: CDR1 SNHLY, CDR2 FYNNEI. Trimming pared 5 bases from V and 3 bases from J, leaving 14 bases between. CDR3 length: 15 residues. CDR3 residues: CASSLTAFSNQPQHF. The CDR3 coding sequence is TGTGCCAGCAGTTTGACAGCTTTCTCCAATCAGCCCCAGCATTTT.

This sequence joins TRBV10-2 and TRBJ2-3, with D tentatively TRBD2 (6 bases). Per germline, CDR1 WSHSY and CDR2 SAAADI. This CDR3 has 14 amino acids. Trimming stripped 3 bases from V and 4 bases from J, with 11 bases between. The CDR3 sequence: CASSEGRRADTQYF. For the CDR3, the DNA is TGCGCCAGCAGTGAAGGCCGGAGGGCAGATACGCAGTATTTT.

V is TRBV7-9 and J is TRBJ2-5; possibly TRBD1 for D (6 bases). Per germline, CDR1 SEHNR and CDR2 FQNEAQ (reference sequence). The CDR3 covers 13 residues. The V end lost 7 bases, the J end lost 5 bases, and 14 bases lay between the germline ends. This chain's CDR3 is CASTPGAQETQYF. In DNA form, the CDR3 reads TGTGCCAGCACCCCAGGGGCCCAGGAGACCCAGTACTTC.

The sample holds many counts of this clone. The chain carries TRBV4-2 and TRBJ2-1, with 14 bases identical to TRBD2. Trimming removed 1 base from V and 8 bases from J; junction bases left unmatched: 7. Germline loops: CDR1 LGHNA, CDR2 YNFKEQ. This CDR3 has 17 residues. CDR3: CASSQGTSGGLVYEQFF. The CDR3 bases are TGTGCCAGCAGCCAAGGGACTAGCGGGGGGCTCGTATATGAGCAGTTCTTC.

This chain joins TRBV7-6 and TRBJ1-5; D not resolved. V lost 2 bases and J lost 3, with 11 bases in between. CDR1 is SGHVS and CDR2 is FNYEAQ in the germline V gene. This CDR3 is built from 15 residues. The CDR3 region has the DNA TGTGCCAGCAGCTTACGGGGTCGGGACAATCAGCCCCAGCATTTT. It codes for CASSLRGRDNQPQHF.

The chain recombines TRBV7-8 with TRBJ1-5; TRBD1 matches 7 bases. V shed 2 bases and J 7 bases; nucleotides not matched to a gene: 8. The CDR3 length is 15 residues. Germline loops: CDR1 SGHVS, CDR2 FQNEAQ. CDR3 sequence reads: CASSLIGGGRQPQHF. The CDR3 bases are TGTGCCAGCAGCTTAATAGGGGGCGGGAGGCAGCCCCAGCATTTT.

About this clone itself: At one boundary the junction diverges from the germline segment, which might be a read error. The chain employs TRBV9 and TRBJ2-7, with D possibly matching TRBD2 (6 bases). In germline, CDR1 is SGDLS, CDR2 YYNGEE. The CDR3 has 13 amino acids. The CDR3 loop is CASSSLGSSALFF. DNA for the CDR3: TGTGCCAGCAGCTCGTTGGGCTCTAGCGCACTTTTCTTC. The whole variable domain, filled in from reference TRBV9 and TRBJ2-7, reads DSGVTQTPKHLITATGQRVTLRCSPRSGDLSVYWYQQSLDQGLQFLIQYYNGEERAKGNILERFSAQQFPDLHSELNLSSLELGDSALYFCASSSLGSSALFFGPGTRLTVT.

To note about this clone: The junction and the germline gene differ at one end; a read error may be behind it. The rearrangement links TRBV2 to TRBJ1-3; no firm D call. CDR3 size: 15 residues. The germline V gene encodes CDR1 SNHLY and CDR2 FYNNEI. The CDR3 DNA is TGTGCCAGCAGCGAAGGCCTACCCTCTGGAAACACCATATATTTT. Translated: CASSEGLPSGNTIYF.

This chain connects TRBV6-5 to TRBJ1-3, with D unresolved. CDR3 length: 16 amino acids. Trimming pared 0 bases from V and 3 bases from J, leaving 12 bases between. Germline CDR1 MNHEY, CDR2 SVGAGI. The CDR3: CASSYSTELGGNTIYF. For the CDR3, the DNA is TGTGCCAGCAGTTACTCGACGGAGCTCGGTGGAAACACCATATATTTT.

The V and J genes are TRBV4-3 and TRBJ1-2, with D possibly being TRBD1 (5 bases). In germline, CDR1 is LGHNA, CDR2 YSLEER. This CDR3 is built from 13 residues. V lost 4 bases to trimming and J lost 7 bases, with 13 bases between them. This chain's CDR3 is CASSPEPGVGYTF. As DNA, the CDR3 is TGCGCCAGCAGCCCAGAGCCGGGGGTTGGCTACACCTTC.

The rearrangement joins TRBV7-2 to TRBJ2-7; D may be TRBD1 (5 bases). V dropped 0 bases and J dropped 4 bases, with 10 bases sitting between them. The germline V gene encodes CDR1 SGHTA and CDR2 FQGNSA. There are 14 residues in the CDR3. The CDR3 loop reads CASSLAVRTYEQYF. CDR3 in DNA: TGTGCCAGCAGCTTAGCGGTGCGGACATACGAGCAGTACTTC. Supplemented by reference TRBV7-2 and TRBJ2-7, the full variable domain reads GAGVSQSPSNKVTEKGKDVELRCDPISGHTALYWYRQSLGQGLEFLIYFQGNSAPDKSGLPSDRFSAERTGGSVSTLTIQRTQQEDSAVYLCASSLAVRTYEQYFGPGTRLTVT.

CDR3 in amino acids: CAISEKSGTGWDSGANVLTF. CDR3 coding DNA: TGTGCCATCAGTGAGAAGTCCGGGACAGGCTGGGATTCTGGGGCCAACGTCCTGACTTTC. The chain is built from TRBV10-3 and TRBJ2-6, with 8 bases lining up with TRBD1. Unmatched junction bases numbered 13, after V lost 2 bases and J lost 1 base. The CDR3 runs 20 residues. CDR1 and CDR2 from the germline V gene are ENHRY and SYGVKD.

This clone is classed as large. The chain is built from TRBV5-6 and TRBJ2-1, with D perhaps TRBD2 (6 bases). The CDR3 consists of 14 residues. Germline CDR1 and CDR2: SGHDT and YYEEEE. Trimming removed 0 bases from V and 4 bases from J, with 8 bases in between. CDR3 nucleotide sequence: TGTGCCAGCAGCTTGGTAGCGGAGTACAATGAGCAGTTCTTC. It is translated as CASSLVAEYNEQFF.

The DNA of the CDR3 is TGTGCCAGCAGCGTAGAAATAGCGGGCGGGGTTAAAAATGAGCAGTTCTTC. Translating it yields CASSVEIAGGVKNEQFF. The rearrangement joins TRBV9 to TRBJ2-1, with 7 bases lining up with TRBD2. Germline V gene lookup returns CDR1 SGDLS and CDR2 YYNGEE. J lost 7 bases, V lost 0 bases, and 13 bases had no gene match. The CDR3 is 17 amino acids.

The table lists this clone with a few counts. This sequence joins TRBV18 and TRBJ1-2; no firm D call. Germline lookup yields CDR1 KGHSH and CDR2 LQKENI. V was clipped by 2 bases and J by 2 bases, with 6 bases between them. This CDR3 is 13 amino acids long. In nucleotides, the CDR3 is TGTGCCAGCTCACCAGCGGGAAACTATGGCTACACCTTC. Translating gives CASSPAGNYGYTF. The full variable domain, in which reference TRBV18 and TRBJ1-2 provide the parts outside the CDR3, is NAGVMQNPRHLVRRRGQEARLRCSPMKGHSHVYWYRQLPEEGLKFMVYLQKENIIDESGMPKERFSAEFPKEGPSILRIQQVVRGDSAAYFCASSPAGNYGYTFGSGTRLTVV.

The genes are TRBV9 and TRBJ2-1, with 9 bases aligning to TRBD2. The V segment lost 5 bases and the J segment 6 bases; nucleotides outside the gene matches: 9. The CDR3 sequence is 15 residues long. Germline assignment: CDR1 SGDLS and CDR2 YYNGEE. The chain's CDR3 is CASSRIAGAANEQFF. The CDR3, as DNA: TGTGCCAGCAGTAGGATAGCGGGAGCGGCCAATGAGCAGTTCTTC.

The chain has TRBV4-2 and TRBJ2-7, with D perhaps matching TRBD1 (5 bases). Germline-derived CDR1 and CDR2 are LGHNA and YNFKEQ. V gave up 0 bases and J gave up 3 bases, with 9 bases separating them. The CDR3 totals 14 residues. The CDR3 region has the DNA TGTGCCAGCAGCCAAGAAAGGGGTGTCTACGAGCAGTACTTC. Amino acids: CASSQERGVYEQYF.

The CDR3 DNA reads TGCGCCAGCAGCTCCACACAGGGGGAGAAAGGGGATGAGCAGTTCTTC. This sequence encodes CASSSTQGEKGDEQFF. This chain links TRBV5-1 with TRBJ2-1; 8 bases fit TRBD1. The CDR3 loop spans 16 amino acids. Trimming cost V 3 bases and J 8 bases; bases outside gene matches: 13. CDR1 SGHRS and CDR2 YFSETQ come from the germline V gene.

V and J are TRBV6-5 and TRBJ1-1; a possible D gene is TRBD1 (5 bases). Trimming removed 6 bases from V and 6 bases from J, with 14 bases in between. Germline values: CDR1 MNHEY, CDR2 SVGAGI. CDR3 length: 13 amino acids. CDR3 amino acids: CASRSGTGAEAFF. The CDR3 DNA reads TGTGCCAGCAGGTCCGGGACGGGGGCTGAAGCTTTCTTT.

This CDR3 is CASSLGLLNTEAFF. Written as DNA, the CDR3 is TGCGCCAGCAGCTTGGGACTCTTGAACACTGAAGCTTTCTTT. The chain carries TRBV5-1 and TRBJ1-1; no clear D. Per germline, CDR1 SGHRS and CDR2 YFSETQ. V shed 0 bases and J shed 0 bases, with 6 bases lying between them. The length of the CDR3 is 14 residues.

CDR3 loop: CASTSRGKSSGNTIYF. CDR3 bases: TGTGCCAGCACCTCGCGCGGGAAGAGCTCTGGAAACACCATATATTTT. This sequence joins TRBV28 and TRBJ1-3; D gene uncertain. This CDR3 has 16 residues. V was clipped by 7 bases and J by 0 bases, with 16 bases between them. The germline V gene encodes CDR1 MDHEN and CDR2 SYDVKM.